These 24 T cell receptor beta chains were all obtained from the same sample, sequenced in a study of T-cell reconstitution after alpha-beta-depleted transplantation in children. A TCRbeta library incorporating unique molecular identifiers was prepared. MiXCR was run by TCRdb on the PCR reads, yielding one entry per CDR3 protein. Seen here are about 400,000 distinct CDR3 sequences, about 16% observed once, and the top ten hold over 25%. The material was PBMCs, mostly from graft donor cells, obtained 360 days after TCRalphabeta/CD19-depleted stem cell transplant. The receptors were gathered from a boy under two years old who had a stem cell transplant for Wiskott-Aldrich syndrome, so the T cells may come from the graft donor.

This clonotype occurred a few times. This rearrangement joins TRBV29-1 to TRBJ2-3; possibly TRBD1 or TRBD2 for D (6 bases each). Trimming removed 5 bases from V and 2 bases from J, with 14 bases in between. The germline gives CDR1 SQVTM, CDR2 ANQGSEA. The CDR3 sequence is 14 residues long. The CDR3 bases are TGCAGCGTTAAAGGGCGGGACACCACAGATACGCAGTATTTT. Translating gives CSVKGRDTTDTQYF.

The chain joins TRBV20-1 to TRBJ1-2; D is undetermined. Trimming pared 1 base from V and 0 bases from J, leaving 9 bases between. This CDR3 has 14 amino acids. Germline CDR1 reads DFQATT; CDR2 reads SNEGSKA (reference sequence). The CDR3 DNA follows: TGCAGTGCTAGAGCAAAGGGAGCTAACTATGGCTACACCTTC. Amino acid sequence: CSARAKGANYGYTF.

The gene calls are TRBV27 and TRBJ1-6, with D possibly being TRBD1 (5 bases). The germline gives CDR1 MNHEY, CDR2 SMNVEV (reference sequence). The CDR3 is made up of 13 amino acids. Trimming shortened V by 6 bases and J by 6 bases, and 9 bases separated the two germline ends. The CDR3 DNA follows: TGTGCCAGCAGGCAGGGTCCTAATTCACCCCTCCACTTT. The encoded protein is CASRQGPNSPLHF.

The chain combines TRBV24-1 with TRBJ2-5; TRBD1 matches 8 bases. CDR1 is KGHDR and CDR2 is SFDVKD in the germline V gene. The V segment lost 0 bases and the J segment 4 bases; nucleotides outside the gene matches: 3. This CDR3 region has 15 residues. Here the CDR3 reads CATSDLGTGRETQYF. For the CDR3, the DNA is TGTGCCACCAGTGATTTGGGGACAGGTAGAGAGACCCAGTACTTC.

This clonotype has more than one count but fewer than ten. The rearrangement links TRBV4-2 to TRBJ2-1; D may be TRBD1 (6 bases). V lost 0 bases, J lost 4 bases, and 13 bases lay in between. This CDR3 spans 16 amino acids. The V gene's germline CDR1 is LGHNA and CDR2 YNFKEQ. CDR3 amino acids: CASSQDLGGRYNEQFF. The CDR3 nucleotides are TGTGCCAGCAGCCAAGATTTAGGGGGACGATACAATGAGCAGTTCTTC.

This clonotype was counted a few times. The CDR3 DNA reads TGTGCCAGCAGTTTTAGGCGACAGGGGACGGATGGCTACACCTTC. Residues: CASSFRRQGTDGYTF. The genes are TRBV12-3 or TRBV12-4 and TRBJ1-2, with 8 bases that match TRBD1. The CDR3 runs to 15 residues. Unmatched junction bases numbered 9, after V lost 3 bases and J lost 6 bases.

The V and J genes are TRBV9 and TRBJ2-3; 8 bases match TRBD2. V dropped 1 base and J dropped 0; count of bases not matched to a gene: 1. CDR1 SGDLS and CDR2 YYNGEE come from the germline V gene. The CDR3 runs 15 residues. The CDR3 DNA reads as TGTGCCAGCAGCGTAAGCGGGAGAAGCACAGATACGCAGTATTTT. This codes for CASSVSGRSTDTQYF.

In its sample, this clonotype was seen a few times. V is TRBV9 and J is TRBJ2-1, with D uncertain. Deletions cut 0 bases from V and 2 bases from J, with 12 bases between. The CDR3 is 16 amino acids. Germline assignment: CDR1 SGDLS and CDR2 YYNGEE. DNA of the CDR3: TGTGCCAGCAGCGTAGACCCCCGTCTACCCTACAATGAGCAGTTCTTC. It encodes CASSVDPRLPYNEQFF.

This clonotype was observed a few times. The chain combines TRBV12-3 or TRBV12-4 with TRBJ2-3; TRBD2 agrees at 13 bases. CDR3 length equals 18 residues. With 6 bases clipped from V and 3 bases from J, the junction kept 12 bases outside the gene matches. CDR3 sequence reads: CASSYQRTSGSRTDTQYF. CDR3 DNA: TGTGCCAGCAGCTACCAAAGGACTAGCGGGAGTCGGACAGATACGCAGTATTTT.

This clonotype showed up just a few times. The chain joins TRBV18 to TRBJ2-1; TRBD2 agrees at 13 bases. Trimming removed 4 bases from V and 8 bases from J; junction bases left unmatched: 5. Germline V gives CDR1 KGHSH, CDR2 LQKENI. This CDR3 comprises 15 residues. The CDR3 sequence: CASSQLAGGRDEQFF. In DNA form, the CDR3 reads TGTGCCAGCTCACAACTAGCGGGGGGGCGCGATGAGCAGTTCTTC.

This clonotype has just a few counts. The V call is TRBV5-1, the J call TRBJ1-1; unclear D gene. V shed 0 bases and J shed 6 bases, with 9 bases lying between them. Per the germline V gene, CDR1 is SGHRS and CDR2 is YFSETQ. This CDR3 has 13 amino acids. This chain's CDR3 is CASSLGGIAEAFF. The CDR3 DNA reads as TGCGCCAGCAGCTTGGGAGGGATCGCTGAAGCTTTCTTT.

CDR3 sequence reads: CASSYRRDFLTDTQYF. For the CDR3, the DNA is TGTGCCAGCAGTTATCGGCGGGACTTTCTCACAGATACGCAGTATTTT. The chain carries TRBV6-5 and TRBJ2-3, with TRBD2 as a possible D gene (6 bases). V gave up 3 bases and J gave up 2 bases, with 15 bases separating them. CDR1 MNHEY and CDR2 SVGAGI come from the germline V gene. The CDR3 length is 16 residues.

This chain connects TRBV5-1 to TRBJ2-2; weak D call: TRBD1 (6 bases). The V end lost 4 bases, the J end lost 7 bases, and 8 bases lay between the germline ends. The CDR3 runs to 12 residues. The germline V gene has CDR1 SGHRS and CDR2 YFSETQ. This chain's CDR3 is CASSTGYGELFF. Here the CDR3 DNA reads TGCGCCAGCAGCACAGGGTACGGGGAGCTGTTTTTT.

A few counts support this clonotype. The chain is built from TRBV5-1 and TRBJ2-1; D is undetermined. V dropped 1 base and J dropped 9 bases, with 8 bases sitting between them. Looked up from germline, CDR1 is SGHRS and CDR2 is YFSETQ. The CDR3 is 12 amino acids. The CDR3: CASSLHAPEQFF. For the CDR3, the DNA is TGCGCCAGCAGCTTGCACGCGCCTGAGCAGTTCTTC.

This rearrangement joins TRBV10-3 to TRBJ2-5, with unresolved D. Germline V CDR1 and CDR2: ENHRY, SYGVKD. The V end was cut by 3 bases, the J end by 2 bases, with 7 bases between. This CDR3 contains 13 residues. The CDR3 loop is CAISEAIQETQYF. The CDR3 DNA follows: TGTGCCATCAGTGAAGCGATACAAGAGACCCAGTACTTC.

This clonotype was seen more than once but under ten times. The rearrangement uses TRBV20-1 and TRBJ2-7; D assignment may be TRBD1 or TRBD2 (6 bases each). Germline V CDR1 and CDR2: DFQATT, SNEGSKA (reference sequence). The CDR3 runs to 16 residues. The ends were cut back, 1 base at V and 3 bases at J, with 19 bases in the middle. The CDR3 region is CSARGPGAQAFYEQYF. The CDR3 DNA follows: TGCAGTGCTAGAGGACCGGGGGCTCAGGCCTTCTACGAGCAGTACTTC.

The chain is built from TRBV7-9 and TRBJ1-1; D remains unclear. Trimming removed 3 bases from V and 1 base from J, with 9 bases in between. Per the germline V gene, CDR1 is SEHNR and CDR2 is FQNEAQ (reference sequence). The CDR3 is made up of 14 amino acids. CDR3 sequence: CASSFVPENTEAFF. The CDR3 region has the DNA TGTGCCAGCAGCTTCGTGCCAGAGAACACTGAAGCTTTCTTT.

In the case of this clonotype: Sequence at one end of the junction differs from germline and may be a read error. V and J are TRBV18 and TRBJ2-3; 9 bases align to TRBD2. The CDR3 is 16 amino acids. Germline V CDR1 and CDR2: KGHSH, LQKENI. The CDR3 region has the DNA TGTGCCAGCTCACCGGCAGCGGGAGGTTTAACAGATACGCAGTATTTC. Its translation: CASSPAAGGLTDTQYF.

This clonotype has more than one count but fewer than ten. The chain combines TRBV3-1 with TRBJ1-1; D remains ambiguous. V was pared by 2 bases and J by 4 bases, with 11 bases between. CDR3 size: 14 residues. Germline V gene lookup returns CDR1 LGHDT and CDR2 YNNKEL (reference sequence). The chain's CDR3 is CASSQPWRGTEAFF. For the CDR3, the DNA is TGTGCCAGCAGCCAACCATGGAGAGGCACTGAAGCTTTCTTT. Filled out from reference TRBV3-1 and TRBJ1-1, the complete variable domain reads DTAVSQTPKYLVTQMGNDKSIKCEQNLGHDTMYWYKQDSKKFLKIMFSYNNKELIINETVPNRFSPKSPDKAHLNLHINSLELGDSAVYFCASSQPWRGTEAFFGQGTRLTVV.

This clonotype has ten or more counts. The V and J genes are TRBV5-1 and TRBJ2-1, with a possible D match to TRBD1 (6 bases). This CDR3 has 12 residues. V was cut by 4 bases and J by 6 bases, with 8 bases left in between. In germline, CDR1 is SGHRS, CDR2 YFSETQ. CDR3 region: CASSQQGNEQFF. CDR3 DNA: TGCGCCAGCAGCCAACAGGGCAATGAGCAGTTCTTC.

This clonotype has only a few counts. The chain links TRBV4-1 to TRBJ2-3; 8 bases are a match to TRBD2. The CDR3 has 14 residues. The germline V gene has CDR1 MGHRA and CDR2 YSYEKL. V dropped 2 bases and J dropped 4; count of bases not matched to a gene: 2. CDR3 amino acids: CASSQNGRADTQYF. The CDR3 DNA reads TGCGCCAGCAGCCAAAACGGGAGGGCAGATACGCAGTATTTT.

This clonotype was seen many times. The chain couples TRBV10-3 to TRBJ2-7; D is unclear. Germline lookup yields CDR1 ENHRY and CDR2 SYGVKD. The CDR3 covers 16 residues. V was clipped by 0 bases and J by 0 bases, with 12 bases between them. The CDR3 DNA sequence: TGTGCCATCAGTGAGTCGGCCAGGCCGTTCTCCTACGAGCAGTACTTC. Translating it yields CAISESARPFSYEQYF.

V usage is TRBV30 and J usage is TRBJ2-1, with TRBD1 matching over 8 bases. The CDR3 loop spans 16 amino acids. Unmatched junction bases numbered 9, after V lost 2 bases and J lost 3 bases. The V gene's germline CDR1 is GTSNPN and CDR2 SVGIG (reference sequence). This CDR3 reads CAWSWVDRGLYNEQFF. The CDR3 region has the DNA TGTGCCTGGAGTTGGGTCGACAGGGGCCTCTACAATGAGCAGTTCTTC.

With regard to this clonotype: A much larger clone lies one base from this, so it may be a read error. This sequence joins TRBV24-1 and TRBJ2-1; maybe TRBD2 (5 bases). This CDR3 has 16 residues. Germline V lookup: CDR1 KGHDR, CDR2 SFDVKD. CDR3 amino acids: CATSDFSSETYNELFF. Written as DNA, the CDR3 is TGTGCCACCAGTGATTTCAGTAGCGAAACCTACAATGAGCTGTTCTTC.